This TCR beta chain was profiled in a study of human T cells and chemical hapten exposure. Time point of the sample: patch test 1, 2 weeks after DPC sensitization. Noted treatment: therapeutic diphenylcyclopropenone sensitization with weekly scalp DPC. This clonotype was seen only a few times. Deletions cut 7 bases from V and 6 bases from J, with 17 bases between. CDR3 length: 13 residues. Looked up from germline, CDR1 is SGHRS and CDR2 is YFSETQ. In TCRdb, the RACE reads were re-called with MiXCR into one record per CDR3 protein. The repertoire includes 100,000 or so distinct CDR3 sequences, roughly 11% of them detected once, and roughly 3.2% sits in the top ten.

The sequence was obtained from a woman between 35 and 50 years old with alopecia areata. Some clones in this sample may be carry-over from other donors' samples. The gene calls are TRBV5-1 and TRBJ2-7, with D perhaps matching TRBD1 (6 bases). The specimen comprised whole blood, sampled in connection with sensitization to the hapten diphenylcyclopropenone (DPC). This CDR3 reads CASRLLQGTEQYF. CDR3 DNA sequence: TGCGCCAGCCGCCTCCTACAGGGCACCGAGCAGTACTTC.